Each of the 14 T cell receptor beta chains below was sequenced from the same sample in a study of OX40 agonist ivuxolimab in advanced cancers. The repertoire was sequenced with immunoSEQ multiplex PCR; TCRdb's copy has only in-frame clones and lacks some. This table has under 80,000 clones, about 90% appearing once. Sequencing used CD4+ or CD8+ T cells sorted from blood, obtained in a trial of the OX40 agonist ivuxolimab. All receptors come from an adult with an advanced solid tumor such as melanoma, head and neck, liver or kidney cancer.

In its sample, this clone was seen once. The chain's CDR3 is CAWSVYGGNEQYF. The DNA for the CDR3 is TGTGCCTGGAGTGTATATGGGGGGAACGAGCAGTACTTC. V and J are TRBV30 and TRBJ2-7; maybe TRBD2 (6 bases). The V end lost 0 bases, the J end lost 5 bases, and 11 bases lay between the germline ends. The CDR3 contains 13 residues. Looked up from germline, CDR1 is GTSNPN and CDR2 is SVGIG (reference sequence).

V usage is TRBV5-1 and J usage is TRBJ2-2; D is unclear. Germline V gives CDR1 SGHRS, CDR2 YFSETQ. Trimming removed 4 bases from V and 0 bases from J, with 10 bases in between. The CDR3 loop spans 15 amino acids. The CDR3 reads CASSLLSSNTGELFF. CDR3 in DNA: TGCGCCAGCAGCCTCCTTAGCTCGAACACCGGGGAGCTGTTTTTT.

The chain joins TRBV28 to TRBJ1-1, with D possibly matching TRBD1 (6 bases). The V gene's germline CDR1 is MDHEN and CDR2 SYDVKM. V gave up 1 base and J gave up 5 bases, with 14 bases separating them. The CDR3 runs to 15 residues. CDR3 sequence (DNA): TGTGCCAGCAGTTTATCGGCCAGGGGAAAGACTGAAGCTTTCTTT. Protein product: CASSLSARGKTEAFF.

This clone was found a few times. The chain joins TRBV11-3 to TRBJ2-7; 10 bases line up with TRBD2. Trimming cost V 8 bases and J 7 bases; bases outside gene matches: 8. Germline V gene sequence: CDR1 SGHNT, CDR2 YENEEA. The CDR3 is 13 amino acids. The CDR3 region is CASALLAGAEQYF. CDR3 nucleotides: TGTGCCAGCGCCCTCCTAGCGGGGGCGGAGCAGTACTTC.

The CDR3 DNA sequence: TGTGCCAGCAGCCTGACATATACGCAGTATTTT. This gives the protein CASSLTYTQYF. This chain links TRBV11-2 with TRBJ2-3; D is ambiguous. The CDR3 sequence is 11 residues long. Germline V gene sequence: CDR1 SGHAT, CDR2 FQNNGV. V dropped 5 bases and J dropped 7 bases, with 7 bases sitting between them.

This clone has a single count. The chain links TRBV11-3 to TRBJ2-3, with D maybe TRBD1 (5 bases). CDR1 and CDR2 from the germline V gene are SGHNT and YENEEA. Trimming took off 1 base at V and 3 bases at J, with 8 bases between the two ends. The CDR3 sequence is 14 residues long. Here the CDR3 reads CASSLGQTTDTQYF. The CDR3 DNA reads as TGTGCCAGCAGCTTAGGACAGACTACAGATACGCAGTATTTT.

V gene TRBV5-4 combines with J gene TRBJ1-1; 7 bases line up with TRBD1. CDR3 length: 14 amino acids. J gave up 3 bases and V 4 bases, and 6 bases lay outside the gene matches. Per germline, CDR1 SGHNT and CDR2 YYREEE (reference sequence). The CDR3 here is CASSQDRVYTEAFF. The CDR3 DNA sequence: TGTGCCAGCAGCCAAGACAGGGTATACACTGAAGCTTTCTTT.

The V gene is TRBV5-1, the J gene TRBJ2-5; D not resolved. CDR3 length: 10 amino acids. Germline V gene lookup returns CDR1 SGHRS and CDR2 YFSETQ. This CDR3 reads CAKESETQYF. The DNA for the CDR3 is TGCGCTAAAGAGTCGGAGACCCAGTACTTC.

The chain couples TRBV30 to TRBJ2-2, with D possibly TRBD2 on 5 matching bases. V was trimmed by 1 base and J by 7 bases, leaving 10 bases between them. The V gene's germline CDR1 is GTSNPN and CDR2 SVGIG (reference sequence). The CDR3 runs 13 residues. The CDR3 here is CAWSERGLGELFF. The CDR3 DNA is TGTGCCTGGAGTGAACGGGGTCTCGGGGAGCTGTTTTTT.

The J gene is TRBJ2-1, the V gene TRBV9; TRBD1 matches at 7 bases. With V trimmed by 3 bases and J by 2 bases, 2 bases remained unmatched. CDR1 is SGDLS, CDR2 YYNGEE, per germline. The CDR3 is made up of 14 amino acids. CDR3 protein: CASSATGAYNEQFF. CDR3 nucleotides: TGTGCCAGCAGCGCAACAGGGGCCTACAATGAGCAGTTCTTC.

The chain is built from TRBV9 and TRBJ2-2, with TRBD2 as a possible D gene (6 bases). The CDR3 length is 16 residues. V dropped 0 bases and J dropped 3 bases, with 12 bases sitting between them. Germline values: CDR1 SGDLS, CDR2 YYNGEE. In DNA, the CDR3 is TGTGCCAGCAGCGTAGGTTCCAGCGGGCACACCGGGGAGCTGTTTTTT. Its protein is CASSVGSSGHTGELFF.

This rearrangement joins TRBV10-3 to TRBJ2-7; D may be TRBD1 (6 bases). This CDR3 spans 14 amino acids. The germline V gene encodes CDR1 ENHRY and CDR2 SYGVKD. V dropped 10 bases and J dropped 0 bases, with 16 bases sitting between them. CDR3 sequence reads: CATSGEPVSYEQYF. CDR3 DNA: TGTGCCACCTCAGGGGAACCCGTCTCCTACGAGCAGTACTTC.

This chain joins TRBV11-2 and TRBJ2-5, with 15 bases fitting TRBD2. CDR1 and CDR2 from the germline V gene are SGHAT and FQNNGV. J gave up 4 bases and V 2 bases, and 11 bases lay outside the gene matches. CDR3 size: 19 residues. The CDR3 reads CASSLRGTSGGSILETQYF. CDR3 sequence (DNA): TGTGCCAGCAGCTTACGAGGGACTAGCGGGGGGTCAATACTAGAGACCCAGTACTTC. Looking up the rest from reference TRBV11-2 and TRBJ2-5 gives the full variable domain: EAGVAQSPRYKIIEKRQSVAFWCNPISGHATLYWYQQILGQGPKLLIQFQNNGVVDDSQLPKDRFSAERLKGVDSTLKIQPAKLEDSAVYLCASSLRGTSGGSILETQYFGPGTRLLVL.

The CDR3 protein is CASSKGEYEQYF. For the CDR3, the DNA is TGTGCCAGCAGCAAAGGGGAATACGAGCAGTACTTC. The chain joins TRBV21-1 to TRBJ2-7. TRBV21-1 is tagged as a pseudogene. CDR3 length: 12 residues.